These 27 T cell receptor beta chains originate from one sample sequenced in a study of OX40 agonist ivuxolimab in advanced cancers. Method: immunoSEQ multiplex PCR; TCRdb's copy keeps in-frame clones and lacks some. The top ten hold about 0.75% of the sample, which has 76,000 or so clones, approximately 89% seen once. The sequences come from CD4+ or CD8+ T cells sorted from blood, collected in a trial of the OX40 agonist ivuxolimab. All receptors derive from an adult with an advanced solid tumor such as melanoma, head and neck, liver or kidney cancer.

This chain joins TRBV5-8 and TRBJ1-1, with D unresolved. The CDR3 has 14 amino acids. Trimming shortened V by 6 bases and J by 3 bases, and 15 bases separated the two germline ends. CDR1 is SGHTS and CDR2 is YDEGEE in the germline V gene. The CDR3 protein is CASTPGLGDTEAFF. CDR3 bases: TGTGCCAGCACCCCGGGTCTCGGGGACACTGAAGCTTTCTTT.

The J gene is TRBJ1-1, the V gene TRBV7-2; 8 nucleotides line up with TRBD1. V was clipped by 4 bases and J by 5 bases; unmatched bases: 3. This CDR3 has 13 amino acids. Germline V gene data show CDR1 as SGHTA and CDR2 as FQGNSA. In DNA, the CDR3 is TGTGCCAGCAGCTCACAGGGGGGAACTGAAGCTTTCTTT. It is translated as CASSSQGGTEAFF. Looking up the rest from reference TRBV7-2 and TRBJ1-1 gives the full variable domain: GAGVSQSPSNKVTEKGKDVELRCDPISGHTALYWYRQSLGQGLEFLIYFQGNSAPDKSGLPSDRFSAERTGGSVSTLTIQRTQQEDSAVYLCASSSQGGTEAFFGQGTRLTVV.

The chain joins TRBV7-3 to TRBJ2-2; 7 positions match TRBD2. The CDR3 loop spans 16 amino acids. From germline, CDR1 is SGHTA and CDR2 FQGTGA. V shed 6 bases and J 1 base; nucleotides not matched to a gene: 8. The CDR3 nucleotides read TGTGCCAGCAGACCCGGGCTAGCGGTGAACACCGGGGAGCTGTTTTTT. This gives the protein CASRPGLAVNTGELFF.

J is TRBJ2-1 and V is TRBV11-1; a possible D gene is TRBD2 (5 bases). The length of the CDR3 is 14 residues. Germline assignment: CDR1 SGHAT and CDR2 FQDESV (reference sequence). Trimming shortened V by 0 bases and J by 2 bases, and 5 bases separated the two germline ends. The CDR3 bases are TGTGCCAGCAGCTTAGCCGGGACCTACAATGAGCAGTTCTTC. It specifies CASSLAGTYNEQFF. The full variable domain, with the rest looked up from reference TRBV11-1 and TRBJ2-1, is EAEVAQSPRYKITEKSQAVAFWCDPISGHATLYWYRQILGQGPELLVQFQDESVVDDSQLPKDRFSAERLKGVDSTLKIQPAELGDSAMYLCASSLAGTYNEQFFGPGTRLTVL.

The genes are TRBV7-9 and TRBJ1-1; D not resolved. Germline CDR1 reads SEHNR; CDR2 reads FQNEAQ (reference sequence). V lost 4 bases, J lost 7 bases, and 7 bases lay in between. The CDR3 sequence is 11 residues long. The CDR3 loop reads CASSSIVEAFF. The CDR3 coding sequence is TGTGCCAGCAGCTCGATAGTTGAAGCTTTCTTT.

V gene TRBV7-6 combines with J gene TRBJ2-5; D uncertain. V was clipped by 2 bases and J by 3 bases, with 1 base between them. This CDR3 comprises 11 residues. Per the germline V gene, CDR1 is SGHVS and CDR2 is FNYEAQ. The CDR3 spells CASSLKETQYF. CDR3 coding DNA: TGTGCCAGCAGCTTAAAAGAGACCCAGTACTTC.

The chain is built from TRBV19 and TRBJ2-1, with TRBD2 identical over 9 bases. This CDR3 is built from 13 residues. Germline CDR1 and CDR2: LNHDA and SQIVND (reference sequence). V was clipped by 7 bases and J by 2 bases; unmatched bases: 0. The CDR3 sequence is CASTSGAYNEQFF. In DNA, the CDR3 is TGTGCCAGTACTAGCGGGGCCTACAATGAGCAGTTCTTC.

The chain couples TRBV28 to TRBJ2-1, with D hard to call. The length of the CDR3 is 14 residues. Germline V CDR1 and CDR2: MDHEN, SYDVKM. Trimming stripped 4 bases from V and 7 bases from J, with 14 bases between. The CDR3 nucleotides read TGTGCCAGCAGTTACGCCCCACTTGAGAATGAGCAGTTCTTC. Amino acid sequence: CASSYAPLENEQFF.

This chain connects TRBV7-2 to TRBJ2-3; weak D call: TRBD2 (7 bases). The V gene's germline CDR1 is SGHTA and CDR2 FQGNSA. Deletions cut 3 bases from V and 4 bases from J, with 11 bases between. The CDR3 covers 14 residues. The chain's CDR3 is CASSLRGGADTQYF. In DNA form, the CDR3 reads TGTGCCAGCAGCTTGAGGGGGGGGGCAGATACGCAGTATTTT. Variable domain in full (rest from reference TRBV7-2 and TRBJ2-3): GAGVSQSPSNKVTEKGKDVELRCDPISGHTALYWYRQSLGQGLEFLIYFQGNSAPDKSGLPSDRFSAERTGGSVSTLTIQRTQQEDSAVYLCASSLRGGADTQYFGPGTRLTVL.

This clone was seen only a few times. DNA of the CDR3: TGTGCCAGCAGTTACTCAATGGGACAGGGTCGTTCACCCCTCCACTTT. It specifies CASSYSMGQGRSPLHF. This rearrangement joins TRBV6-6 to TRBJ1-6, with 9 bases lining up with TRBD1. The V and J ends lost 0 bases and 9 bases, in that order; junction bases with no gene match: 6. Germline values: CDR1 MNHNY, CDR2 SVGAGI (reference sequence). This CDR3 is built from 16 residues.

For the CDR3, the DNA is TGCGCCAGCCCAGGGCAGGGCAGACTATATGGCTACACCTTC. Translated: CASPGQGRLYGYTF. This sequence joins TRBV10-1 and TRBJ1-2; D might be TRBD1 (5 bases). The germline V and J ends were trimmed by 8 bases and 5 bases, with 18 bases remaining between them. The germline V gene has CDR1 WNHNN and CDR2 SYGVQD (reference sequence). The CDR3 consists of 14 residues.

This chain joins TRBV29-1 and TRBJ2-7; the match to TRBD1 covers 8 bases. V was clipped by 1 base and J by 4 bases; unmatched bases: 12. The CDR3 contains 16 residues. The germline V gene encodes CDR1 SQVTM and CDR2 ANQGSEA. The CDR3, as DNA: TGCAGCGTTGAAGGGCCCGGGGAGACAGGGGTTTACGAGCAGTACTTC. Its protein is CSVEGPGETGVYEQYF.

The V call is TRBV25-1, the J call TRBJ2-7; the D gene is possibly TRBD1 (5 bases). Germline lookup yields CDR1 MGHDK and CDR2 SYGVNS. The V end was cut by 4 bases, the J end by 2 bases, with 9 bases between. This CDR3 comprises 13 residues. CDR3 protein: CASSAGPPYEQYF. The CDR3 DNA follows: TGTGCCAGCAGTGCAGGGCCCCCCTACGAGCAGTACTTC.

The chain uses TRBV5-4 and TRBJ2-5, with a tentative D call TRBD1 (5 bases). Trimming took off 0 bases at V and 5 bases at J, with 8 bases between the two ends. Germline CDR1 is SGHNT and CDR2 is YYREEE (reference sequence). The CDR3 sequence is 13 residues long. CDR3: CASSLGQMETQYF. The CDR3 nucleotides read TGTGCCAGCAGCTTGGGACAGATGGAGACCCAGTACTTC. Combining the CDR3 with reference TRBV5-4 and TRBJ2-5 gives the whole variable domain ETGVTQSPTHLIKTRGQQVTLRCSSQSGHNTVSWYQQALGQGPQFIFQYYREEENGRGNFPPRFSGLQFPNYSSELNVNALELDDSALYLCASSLGQMETQYFGPGTRLLVL.

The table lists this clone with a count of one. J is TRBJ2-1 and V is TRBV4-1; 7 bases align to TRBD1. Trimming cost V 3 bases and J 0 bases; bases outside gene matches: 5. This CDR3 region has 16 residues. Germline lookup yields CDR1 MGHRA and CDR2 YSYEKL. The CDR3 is CASSQSRGSSYNEQFF. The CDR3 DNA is TGCGCCAGCAGCCAGAGCAGGGGGAGCTCCTACAATGAGCAGTTCTTC.

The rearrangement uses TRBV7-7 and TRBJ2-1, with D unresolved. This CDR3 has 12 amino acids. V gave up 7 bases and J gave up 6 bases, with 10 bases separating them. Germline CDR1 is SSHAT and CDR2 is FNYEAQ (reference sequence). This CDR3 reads CASIHRANEQFF. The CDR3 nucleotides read TGTGCCAGCATTCACCGAGCCAATGAGCAGTTCTTC.

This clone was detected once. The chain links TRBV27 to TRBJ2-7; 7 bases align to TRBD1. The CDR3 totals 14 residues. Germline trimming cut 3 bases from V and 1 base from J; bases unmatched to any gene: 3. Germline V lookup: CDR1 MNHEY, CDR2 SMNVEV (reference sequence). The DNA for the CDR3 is TGTGCCAGCAGTTTCGACAGGGCTTCCTACGAGCAGTACTTC. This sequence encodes CASSFDRASYEQYF.

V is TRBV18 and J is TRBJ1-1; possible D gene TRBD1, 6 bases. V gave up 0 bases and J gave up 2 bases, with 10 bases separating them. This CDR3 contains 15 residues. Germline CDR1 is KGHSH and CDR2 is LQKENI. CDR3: CASSPPVGGNTEAFF. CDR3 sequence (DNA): TGTGCCAGCTCACCACCGGTAGGGGGAAACACTGAAGCTTTCTTT.

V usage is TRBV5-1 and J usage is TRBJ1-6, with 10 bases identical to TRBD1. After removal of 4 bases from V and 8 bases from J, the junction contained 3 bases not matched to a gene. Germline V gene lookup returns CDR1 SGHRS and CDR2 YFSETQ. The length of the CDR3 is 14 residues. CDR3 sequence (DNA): TGCGCCAGCAGCCGGGACAGGGGAGATTCACCCCTCCACTTT. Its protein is CASSRDRGDSPLHF.

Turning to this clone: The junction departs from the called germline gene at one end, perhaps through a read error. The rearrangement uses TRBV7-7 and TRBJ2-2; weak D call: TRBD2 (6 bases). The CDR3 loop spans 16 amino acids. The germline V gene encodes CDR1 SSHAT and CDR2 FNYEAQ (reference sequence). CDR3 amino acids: CASSLGGTPNTGELFF. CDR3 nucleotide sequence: TGTGCTAGCAGCCTTGGGGGGACCCCGAACACCGGGGAGCTGTTTTTT.

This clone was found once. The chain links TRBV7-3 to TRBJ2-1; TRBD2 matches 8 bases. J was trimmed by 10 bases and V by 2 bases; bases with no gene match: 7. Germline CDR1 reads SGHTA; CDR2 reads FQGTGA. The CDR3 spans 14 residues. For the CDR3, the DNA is TGTGCCAGCAGCTTAGCGCTTAGCGGGGCGGAGCAGTTCTTC. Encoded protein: CASSLALSGAEQFF.

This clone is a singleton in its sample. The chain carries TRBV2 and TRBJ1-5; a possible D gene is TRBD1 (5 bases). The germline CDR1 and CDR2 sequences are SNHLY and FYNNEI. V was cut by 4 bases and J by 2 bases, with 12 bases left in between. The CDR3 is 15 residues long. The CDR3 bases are TGTGCCAGCAGTGGGGGCAGATGGGGCAATCAGCCCCAGCATTTT. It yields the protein CASSGGRWGNQPQHF.

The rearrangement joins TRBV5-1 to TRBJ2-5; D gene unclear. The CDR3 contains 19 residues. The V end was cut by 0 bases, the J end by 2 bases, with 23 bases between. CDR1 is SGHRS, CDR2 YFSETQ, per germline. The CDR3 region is CASSLVVPRSAVPQETQYF. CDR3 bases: TGCGCCAGCAGCTTGGTGGTTCCGCGTTCGGCGGTCCCTCAAGAGACCCAGTACTTC.

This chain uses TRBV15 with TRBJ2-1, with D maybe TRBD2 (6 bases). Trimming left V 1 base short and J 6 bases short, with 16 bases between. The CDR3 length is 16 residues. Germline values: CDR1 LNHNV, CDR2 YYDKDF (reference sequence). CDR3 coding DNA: TGTGCCACCAGCAGAGGACCTGCGTGGGGGGTCAATGAGCAGTTCTTC. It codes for CATSRGPAWGVNEQFF.

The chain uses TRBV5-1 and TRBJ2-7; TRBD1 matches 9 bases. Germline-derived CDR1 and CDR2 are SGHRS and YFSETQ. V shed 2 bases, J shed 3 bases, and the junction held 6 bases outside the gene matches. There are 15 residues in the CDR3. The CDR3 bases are TGCGCCAGCAGCTTATCACAGGGGGCTGTCTACGAGCAGTACTTC. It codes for CASSLSQGAVYEQYF.

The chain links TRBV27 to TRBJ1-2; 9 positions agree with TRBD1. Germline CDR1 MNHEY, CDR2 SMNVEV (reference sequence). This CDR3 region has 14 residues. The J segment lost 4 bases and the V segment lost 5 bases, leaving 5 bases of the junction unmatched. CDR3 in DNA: TGTGCCAGCAGTCTGTGGGGACAGGGCTATGGCTACACCTTC. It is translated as CASSLWGQGYGYTF.

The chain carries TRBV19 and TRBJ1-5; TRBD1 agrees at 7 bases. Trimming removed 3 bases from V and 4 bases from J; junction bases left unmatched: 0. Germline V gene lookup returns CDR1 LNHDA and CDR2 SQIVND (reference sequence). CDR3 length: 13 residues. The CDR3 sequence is CASSIRGNQPQHF. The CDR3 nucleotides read TGTGCCAGTAGTATCAGGGGGAATCAGCCCCAGCATTTT.